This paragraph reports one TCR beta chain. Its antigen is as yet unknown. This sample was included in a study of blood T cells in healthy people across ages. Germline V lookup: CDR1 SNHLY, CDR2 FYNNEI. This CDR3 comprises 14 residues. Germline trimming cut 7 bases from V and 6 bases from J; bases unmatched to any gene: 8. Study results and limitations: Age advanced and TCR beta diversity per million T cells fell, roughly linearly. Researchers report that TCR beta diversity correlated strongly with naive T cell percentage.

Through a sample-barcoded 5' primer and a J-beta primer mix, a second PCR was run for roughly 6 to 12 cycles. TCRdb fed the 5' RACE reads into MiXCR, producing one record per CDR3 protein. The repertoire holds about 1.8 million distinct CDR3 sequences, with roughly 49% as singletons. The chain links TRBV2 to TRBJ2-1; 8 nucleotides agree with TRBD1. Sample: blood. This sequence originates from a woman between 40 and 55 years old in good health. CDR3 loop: CASIGDRGGNEQFF. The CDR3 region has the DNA TGTGCCAGCATCGGAGACAGGGGTGGCAATGAGCAGTTCTTC.